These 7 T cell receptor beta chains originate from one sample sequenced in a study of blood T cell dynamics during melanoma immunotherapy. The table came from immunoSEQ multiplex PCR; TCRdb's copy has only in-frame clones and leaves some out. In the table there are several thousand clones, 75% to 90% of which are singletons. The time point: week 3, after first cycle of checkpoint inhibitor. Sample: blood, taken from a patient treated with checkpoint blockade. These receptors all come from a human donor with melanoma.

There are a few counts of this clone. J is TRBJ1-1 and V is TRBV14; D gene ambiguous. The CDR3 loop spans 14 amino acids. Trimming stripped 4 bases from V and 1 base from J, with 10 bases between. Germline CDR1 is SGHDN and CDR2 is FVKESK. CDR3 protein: CASSRGRGNTEAFF. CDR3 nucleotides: TGTGCCAGCAGCCGTGGACGGGGGAACACTGAAGCTTTCTTT.

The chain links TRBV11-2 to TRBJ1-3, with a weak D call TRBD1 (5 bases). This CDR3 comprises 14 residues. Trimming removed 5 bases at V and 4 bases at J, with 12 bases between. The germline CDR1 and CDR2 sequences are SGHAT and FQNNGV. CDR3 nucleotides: TGTGCCAGCAGCGGCAGGGTATCAGGAAACACCATATATTTT. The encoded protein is CASSGRVSGNTIYF.

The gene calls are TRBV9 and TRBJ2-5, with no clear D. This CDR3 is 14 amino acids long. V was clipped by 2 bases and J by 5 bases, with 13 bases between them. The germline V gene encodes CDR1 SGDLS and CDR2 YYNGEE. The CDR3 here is CASSVGQAGETQYF. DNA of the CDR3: TGTGCCAGCAGCGTTGGGCAGGCTGGGGAGACCCAGTACTTC.

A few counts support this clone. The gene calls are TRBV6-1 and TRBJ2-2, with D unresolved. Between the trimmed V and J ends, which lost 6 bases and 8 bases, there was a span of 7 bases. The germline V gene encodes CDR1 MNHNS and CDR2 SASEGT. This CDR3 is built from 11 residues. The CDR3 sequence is CASSLLGELFF. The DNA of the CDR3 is TGTGCCAGCAGCCTGTTGGGGGAGCTGTTTTTT.

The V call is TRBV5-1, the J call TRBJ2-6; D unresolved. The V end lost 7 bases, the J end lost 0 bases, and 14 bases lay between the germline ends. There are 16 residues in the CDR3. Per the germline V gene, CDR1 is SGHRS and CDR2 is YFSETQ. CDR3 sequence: CASALISSSGANVLTF. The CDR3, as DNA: TGCGCCAGCGCCCTTATTAGTAGCTCTGGGGCCAACGTCCTGACTTTC.

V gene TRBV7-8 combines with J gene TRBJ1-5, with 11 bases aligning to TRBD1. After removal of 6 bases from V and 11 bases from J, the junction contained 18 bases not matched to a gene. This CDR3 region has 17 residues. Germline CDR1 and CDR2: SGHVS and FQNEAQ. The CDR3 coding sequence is TGTGCCAGCAGTTTTTCTCCACCGGGACAGGGGGGCCTAGCCCAGCATTTT. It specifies CASSFSPPGQGGLAQHF.

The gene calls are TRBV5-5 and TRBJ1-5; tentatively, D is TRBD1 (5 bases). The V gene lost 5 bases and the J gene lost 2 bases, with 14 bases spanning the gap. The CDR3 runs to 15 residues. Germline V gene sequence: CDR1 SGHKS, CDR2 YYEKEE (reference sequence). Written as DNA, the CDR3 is TGTGCCAGCAGGAAAGAAGGCAGGGGCAATCAGCCCCAGCATTTT. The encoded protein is CASRKEGRGNQPQHF. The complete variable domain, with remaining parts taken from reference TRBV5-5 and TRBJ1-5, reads DAGVTQSPTHLIKTRGQQVTLRCSPISGHKSVSWYQQVLGQGPQFIFQYYEKEERGRGNFPDRFSARQFPNYSSELNVNALLLGDSALYLCASRKEGRGNQPQHFGDGTRLSIL.